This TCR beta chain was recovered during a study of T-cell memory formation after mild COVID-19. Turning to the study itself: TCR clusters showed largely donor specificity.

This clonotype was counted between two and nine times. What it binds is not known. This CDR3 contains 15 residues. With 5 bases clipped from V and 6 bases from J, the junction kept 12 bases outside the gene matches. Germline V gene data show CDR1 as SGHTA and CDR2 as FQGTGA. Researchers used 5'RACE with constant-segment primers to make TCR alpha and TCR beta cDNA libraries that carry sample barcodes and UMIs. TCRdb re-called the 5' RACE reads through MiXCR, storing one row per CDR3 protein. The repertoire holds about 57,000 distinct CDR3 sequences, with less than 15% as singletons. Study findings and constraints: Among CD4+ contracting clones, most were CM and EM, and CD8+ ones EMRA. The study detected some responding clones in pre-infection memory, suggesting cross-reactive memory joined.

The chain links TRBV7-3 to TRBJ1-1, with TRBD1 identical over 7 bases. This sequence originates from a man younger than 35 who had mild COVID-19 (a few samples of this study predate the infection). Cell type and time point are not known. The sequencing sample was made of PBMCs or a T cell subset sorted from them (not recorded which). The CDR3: CASSPYSTGTAEAFF. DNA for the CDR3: TGTGCCAGCAGCCCCTACTCGACAGGGACGGCTGAAGCTTTCTTT.